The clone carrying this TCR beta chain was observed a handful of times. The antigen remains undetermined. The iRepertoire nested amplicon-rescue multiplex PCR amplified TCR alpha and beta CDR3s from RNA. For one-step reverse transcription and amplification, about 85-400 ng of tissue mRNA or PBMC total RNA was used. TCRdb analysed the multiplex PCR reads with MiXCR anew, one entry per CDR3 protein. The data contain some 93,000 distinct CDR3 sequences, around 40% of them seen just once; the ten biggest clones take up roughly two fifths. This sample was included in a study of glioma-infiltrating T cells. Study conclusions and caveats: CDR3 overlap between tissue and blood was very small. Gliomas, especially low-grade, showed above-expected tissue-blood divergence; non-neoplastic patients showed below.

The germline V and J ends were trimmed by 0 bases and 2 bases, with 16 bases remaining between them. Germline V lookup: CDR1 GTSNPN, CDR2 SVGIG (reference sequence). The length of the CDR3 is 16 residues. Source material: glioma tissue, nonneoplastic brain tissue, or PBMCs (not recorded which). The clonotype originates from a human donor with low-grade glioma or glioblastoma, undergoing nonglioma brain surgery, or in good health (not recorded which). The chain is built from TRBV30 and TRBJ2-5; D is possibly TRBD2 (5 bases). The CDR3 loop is CAWSVRVASIQETQYF. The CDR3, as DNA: TGTGCCTGGAGTGTACGGGTAGCGAGCATACAAGAGACCCAGTACTTC.